Below are 24 T cell receptor beta chains sequenced from a single sample in a study of identical twins. TCRdb independently ran MiXCR on the 5' RACE reads; one entry per CDR3 protein. The data show about 570,000 distinct CDR3 sequences, more than 9% seen once. The same sample was also studied in work on yellow fever vaccine responses in identical twins.

Input material: PBMCs. The receptor set was obtained from a woman between 18 and 30 years old in good health.

This clonotype has ten or more counts. The chain links TRBV7-8 to TRBJ2-7, with no clear D. Germline V gives CDR1 SGHVS, CDR2 FQNEAQ. Trimming removed 5 bases from V and 2 bases from J, with 19 bases in between. The CDR3 totals 16 residues. CDR3 nucleotide sequence: TGTGCCAGCAGCCCTGTGGGTCGGTATCTCACCTACGAGCAGTACTTC. As protein: CASSPVGRYLTYEQYF.

The CDR3 bases are TGTGCCAGCAGTTACAAGGGTCCCAACACTGAAGCTTTCTTT. It specifies CASSYKGPNTEAFF. The rearrangement uses TRBV6-5 and TRBJ1-1; no clear D. This CDR3 region has 14 residues. V lost 2 bases, J lost 2 bases, and 9 bases lay in between. Germline CDR1 is MNHEY and CDR2 is SVGAGI.

This clonotype was found a few times. This chain connects TRBV27 to TRBJ2-1, with D perhaps given as TRBD1 or TRBD2 (6 bases each). Germline V gene data show CDR1 as MNHEY and CDR2 as SMNVEV (reference sequence). V gave up 0 bases and J gave up 9 bases, with 24 bases separating them. This CDR3 is 18 amino acids long. DNA of the CDR3: TGTGCCAGCAGTTTATCCGCCTATCAGAACATCCGGGGGCTTGAGCAGTTCTTC. Translating it yields CASSLSAYQNIRGLEQFF.

The rearrangement links TRBV24-1 to TRBJ2-1, with 8 nucleotides matching TRBD1. The CDR3 spans 14 residues. Germline values: CDR1 KGHDR, CDR2 SFDVKD. Losses at the gene ends were 7 bases for V and 9 bases for J; bases not matched to a gene: 10. In DNA, the CDR3 is TGTGCCACCAGCCCCGGACAGGGTCTACCTGAGCAGTTCTTC. Its translation is CATSPGQGLPEQFF.

This clonotype was recorded at least ten times. V and J are TRBV5-1 and TRBJ2-1; D gene uncertain. Germline values: CDR1 SGHRS, CDR2 YFSETQ. The CDR3 length is 12 residues. V was trimmed by 7 bases and J by 9 bases, leaving 14 bases between them. The CDR3 bases are TGCGCCAGCGGTATGGCAGCCGGTGAGCAGTTCTTC. Translated, it gives CASGMAAGEQFF.

J is TRBJ2-5 and V is TRBV19; D is undetermined. Germline assignment: CDR1 LNHDA and CDR2 SQIVND (reference sequence). The CDR3 extends over 14 amino acids. Trimming cost V 9 bases and J 1 base, with 15 bases left between them. CDR3 sequence reads: CASNTDGRQETQYF. In DNA form, the CDR3 reads TGTGCCAGCAACACGGACGGCCGCCAAGAGACCCAGTACTTC.

This clonotype was seen a few times. The V gene is TRBV16, the J gene TRBJ2-3, with TRBD2 as a possible D gene (6 bases). Trimming shortened V by 2 bases and J by 6 bases, and 18 bases separated the two germline ends. CDR3 length: 16 residues. Germline CDR1 KGHSY, CDR2 FQNENV. Written as DNA, the CDR3 is TGTGCCAGCAGCCAAGTTACCGGCGGGGCGCGGGATACGCAGTATTTT. It yields the protein CASSQVTGGARDTQYF.

This clonotype was found a few times. This chain uses TRBV29-1 with TRBJ1-1; weak D call: TRBD1 (5 bases). The CDR3 totals 13 residues. Germline V gene data show CDR1 as SQVTM and CDR2 as ANQGSEA. V lost 2 bases, J lost 3 bases, and 10 bases lay in between. In DNA form, the CDR3 reads TGCAGCGTTGAAAAGGGGATGGACACTGAAGCTTTCTTT. This encodes CSVEKGMDTEAFF.

This clonotype was picked up a small number of times. V and J are TRBV29-1 and TRBJ2-1; TRBD2 might be the D (6 bases). CDR1 and CDR2 (germline): SQVTM, ANQGSEA. V was shortened by 0 bases and J by 9 bases, with 9 bases between the two germline ends. The CDR3 covers 12 residues. CDR3 bases: TGCAGCGTTGAAGACGATAGCGGTGAGCAGTTCTTC. Translated, it gives CSVEDDSGEQFF.

The genes are TRBV11-2 and TRBJ2-3; TRBD2 might be the D (5 bases). Germline V gene lookup returns CDR1 SGHAT and CDR2 FQNNGV. The V end was cut by 4 bases, the J end by 2 bases, with 16 bases between. The CDR3 length is 16 residues. CDR3 amino acids: CASSSSPAINTDTQYF. The CDR3, as DNA: TGTGCCAGCAGCTCTAGCCCGGCCATCAACACAGATACGCAGTATTTT.

This clonotype has a count of ten or more. The rearrangement uses TRBV25-1 and TRBJ2-2; D possibly matches TRBD1 or TRBD2 (5 bases each). The V gene lost 1 base and the J gene lost 3 bases, with 12 bases spanning the gap. There are 16 residues in the CDR3. Germline loops: CDR1 MGHDK, CDR2 SYGVNS. DNA of the CDR3: TGTGCCAGCAGTGAATTACGGGACGGACACACCGGGGAGCTGTTTTTT. Translated, it gives CASSELRDGHTGELFF.

In this sample, this clonotype turned up a few times. CDR3 in amino acids: CASSNKREIREQYF. For the CDR3, the DNA is TGTGCCAGCAGTAATAAGCGGGAGATTCGCGAGCAGTACTTC. The chain is built from TRBV27 and TRBJ2-7; 8 bases line up with TRBD2. The CDR3 spans 14 residues. Germline CDR1 reads MNHEY; CDR2 reads SMNVEV (reference sequence). V gave up 5 bases and J gave up 6 bases; unmatched junction bases: 9.

In this sample, this clonotype turned up many times. V gene TRBV11-2 combines with J gene TRBJ1-2, with unresolved D. The germline V gene encodes CDR1 SGHAT and CDR2 FQNNGV. V was pared by 5 bases and J by 4 bases, with 17 bases between. The CDR3 has 15 amino acids. In DNA, the CDR3 is TGTGCCAGCAGCCCCGGACGGGTAATCCTCTATGGCTACACCTTC. Its protein is CASSPGRVILYGYTF.

This clonotype was observed a few times. This chain uses TRBV6-5 with TRBJ1-5; the D is unclear. Trimming cost V 2 bases and J 2 bases, with 7 bases left between them. This CDR3 contains 14 residues. Germline CDR1 is MNHEY and CDR2 is SVGAGI. The DNA for the CDR3 is TGTGCCAGCAGTTACCGGTTCGGCAATCAGCCCCAGCATTTT. Its protein is CASSYRFGNQPQHF.

In its sample, this clonotype was seen a few times. The chain carries TRBV29-1 and TRBJ2-5; 7 bases align to TRBD2. V shed 4 bases, J shed 4 bases, and the junction held 3 bases outside the gene matches. Germline CDR1 and CDR2: SQVTM and ANQGSEA. The CDR3 length is 12 residues. CDR3 sequence reads: CSVGWGGETQYF. The CDR3 DNA is TGCAGCGTTGGCTGGGGGGGAGAGACCCAGTACTTC. Full variable domain (outside the CDR3, taken from reference TRBV29-1 and TRBJ2-5): SAVISQKPSRDICQRGTSLTIQCQVDSQVTMMFWYRQQPGQSLTLIATANQGSEATYESGFVIDKFPISRPNLTFSTLTVSNMSPEDSSIYLCSVGWGGETQYFGPGTRLLVL.

This clonotype was seen repeatedly, ten times or more. The chain recombines TRBV5-1 with TRBJ1-2; 7 bases map to TRBD1. Per the germline V gene, CDR1 is SGHRS and CDR2 is YFSETQ. CDR3 length: 13 residues. The V and J ends lost 1 base and 4 bases, in that order; junction bases with no gene match: 1. As DNA, the CDR3 is TGCGCCAGCAGCTTGCAGGGGGTCTATGGCTACACCTTC. Its protein is CASSLQGVYGYTF.

This clonotype was observed once. This rearrangement joins TRBV20-1 to TRBJ2-3; 8 bases agree with TRBD2. The CDR3 totals 16 residues. V lost 3 bases to trimming and J lost 3 bases; unmatched junction nucleotides: 11. Germline CDR1 is DFQATT and CDR2 is SNEGSKA (reference sequence). The CDR3 nucleotides are TGCAGTGCTAGCTACAACGGCGGGGGGTTGACAGATACGCAGTATTTT. Its protein product is CSASYNGGGLTDTQYF.

The genes are TRBV2 and TRBJ2-1; 9 bases match TRBD1. V shed 6 bases and J 5 bases; nucleotides not matched to a gene: 8. Per germline, CDR1 SNHLY and CDR2 FYNNEI. CDR3 length: 15 amino acids. In DNA form, the CDR3 reads TGTGCCAGCAGGAGGGGACAGGGTTTTAACAATGAGCAGTTCTTC. Translated, it gives CASRRGQGFNNEQFF.

CDR3 sequence (DNA): TGTGCCAGCAGCTTAGGTCTGGGTACCGGGGAGCTGTTTTTT. It encodes CASSLGLGTGELFF. This sequence joins TRBV7-8 and TRBJ2-2; D uncertain. Germline V gene data show CDR1 as SGHVS and CDR2 as FQNEAQ. The CDR3 consists of 14 residues. V lost 1 base and J lost 5, with 8 bases in between.

This chain links TRBV27 with TRBJ2-7; 13 positions match TRBD2. The CDR3 contains 15 residues. The germline CDR1 and CDR2 sequences are MNHEY and SMNVEV (reference sequence). Losses at the gene ends were 5 bases for V and 2 bases for J; bases not matched to a gene: 3. CDR3 DNA: TGTGCCAGCAGTCGAACTAGCGGGGGGGCCTACGAGCAGTACTTC. Amino acids: CASSRTSGGAYEQYF.

This clonotype was detected only a few times. This sequence joins TRBV20-1 and TRBJ1-1, with TRBD1 as a possible D gene (5 bases). The CDR3 loop spans 14 amino acids. From germline, CDR1 is DFQATT and CDR2 SNEGSKA (reference sequence). Trimming pared 6 bases from V and 1 base from J, leaving 15 bases between. CDR3: CSANTMTANTEAFF. The CDR3 DNA sequence: TGCAGTGCAAATACTATGACAGCGAACACTGAAGCTTTCTTT.

The table lists this clonotype with a few counts. J is TRBJ2-3 and V is TRBV4-3; the D is unclear. Per the germline V gene, CDR1 is LGHNA and CDR2 is YSLEER. CDR3 size: 13 residues. Trimming shortened V by 4 bases and J by 3 bases, and 8 bases separated the two germline ends. CDR3 loop: CASSPRATDTQYF. The DNA of the CDR3 is TGCGCCAGCAGCCCCCGAGCGACAGATACGCAGTATTTT.

This clonotype was counted many times. The chain couples TRBV20-1 to TRBJ1-1; D ambiguous. The V end was cut by 5 bases, the J end by 1 base, with 11 bases between. CDR1 is DFQATT and CDR2 is SNEGSKA in the germline V gene (reference sequence). This CDR3 has 13 amino acids. CDR3 DNA sequence: TGCAGTGCTGCCTCAGTTGCGAACACTGAAGCTTTCTTT. Translation gives CSAASVANTEAFF.

This clonotype was seen only a few times. DNA of the CDR3: TGTGCCAGCAGCACCACTAGCGGGGTATACGAGCAGTACTTC. Translated: CASSTTSGVYEQYF. The rearrangement uses TRBV7-2 and TRBJ2-7; TRBD2 aligns across 10 bases. This CDR3 has 14 residues. Germline V lookup: CDR1 SGHTA, CDR2 FQGNSA. V lost 5 bases, J lost 4 bases, and 5 bases stayed unmatched. Looking up the rest from reference TRBV7-2 and TRBJ2-7 gives the full variable domain: GAGVSQSPSNKVTEKGKDVELRCDPISGHTALYWYRQSLGQGLEFLIYFQGNSAPDKSGLPSDRFSAERTGGSVSTLTIQRTQQEDSAVYLCASSTTSGVYEQYFGPGTRLTVT.